These T cell receptor beta chains were read from a single sample in a study of shared clonotypes between healthy human individuals. The repertoire was sequenced with immunoSEQ multiplex PCR; TCRdb's copy has only in-frame clones and lacks some. The sample lists approximately 2.3 million clones, roughly 93% occurring once. The specimen was naive CD4+ T cells from PBMCs. Receptor source: a man between 18 and 29 years old in good health. Some clones in this sample may be carry-over from other donors' samples. CDR3s include the opening cysteine and the closing phenylalanine or tryptophan. A D gene is named only where the DNA matches it firmly. Clone size, where shown, is once, few, many, or a class for clones that have expanded.

TGTGCCAGCAGTCCAGGACAGGGGGACCGAAATCAGCCCCAGCATTTT | CASSPGQGDRNQPQHF | TRBJ1-5 | . | TRBD1 | TRBV27
TGTGCCAGCAGCATAGCGGGTAGCACAGATACGCAGTATTTT | CASSIAGSTDTQYF | TRBJ2-3 | . | TRBD2 | TRBV7-2
TGTGCCAGCAGTTTGGGATGGAGGAACACCATATATTTT | CASSLGWRNTIYF | TRBJ1-3 | . | . | TRBV28
TGTGCCAGCAGTTTAGTAGGGGAAGCTTTCTTT | CASSLVGEAFF | TRBJ1-1 | . | . | TRBV28
TGTGCCAGCCAGACAGGGAGGAAGGGTGGCTACACCTTC | CASQTGRKGGYTF | TRBJ1-2 | . | TRBD1 | TRBV28
TGTGCCAGCAGCGCCGGGACTACAACCACAGATACGCAGTATTTT | CASSAGTTTTDTQYF | TRBJ2-3 | . | TRBD2 | TRBV9
TGTGCCAGCAGCGTTACGGGGGGCCAAGAGACCCAGTACTTC | CASSVTGGQETQYF | TRBJ2-5 | once | TRBD2 | TRBV9
TGTGCCACCAGCAGAGAACTGACACAAAACTCCTACGAGCAGTACTTC | CATSRELTQNSYEQYF | TRBJ2-7 | . | . | TRBV15
TGCGCCAGCAGCCAAGCCCCGTTTTCAGGCCCACGGGGTGAGCAGTTCTTC | CASSQAPFSGPRGEQFF | TRBJ2-1 | . | . | TRBV4-1
TGTGCCAGCAGGCCCCATGGGGCAGATACGCAGTATTTT | CASRPHGADTQYF | TRBJ2-3 | once | . | TRBV6-5
TGTGCCAGCAGCCAGATGACGGGACAGCACTATGGCTACACCTTC | CASSQMTGQHYGYTF | TRBJ1-2 | . | TRBD1 | TRBV4-2
TGTGCCAGTAGTATAGGGGTAGCGGGATTGGGTAATGAGCAGTTCTTC | CASSIGVAGLGNEQFF | TRBJ2-1 | once | TRBD2 | TRBV19
TGTGCCAGCAGCCGCGACCTCACTGCGAGAAATGAGCAGTTCTTC | CASSRDLTARNEQFF | TRBJ2-1 | . | . | TRBV7-9
TGTGCCAGCAGCCAAGGAGGGGGACAGCTCAATCAGCCCCAGCATTTT | CASSQGGGQLNQPQHF | TRBJ1-5 | . | TRBD1 | TRBV4-2
TGTGCCAGCAGCGGTCAGAGAGTTGTGACAGATACGCAGTATTTT | CASSGQRVVTDTQYF | TRBJ2-3 | . | . | TRBV9
TGCGCCAGCAGCTTGGTAAGCGGGTCCTACGAGCAGTACTTC | CASSLVSGSYEQYF | TRBJ2-7 | . | . | TRBV5-1
TGCGCCAGCAGCTTGGTTAGGGTGGGAAATGAGCAGTTCTTC | CASSLVRVGNEQFF | TRBJ2-1 | . | . | TRBV5-1
TGCGCCAGCAGCTCTTCCGGGACTGCGAACACCGGGGAGCTGTTTTTT | CASSSSGTANTGELFF | TRBJ2-2 | . | . | TRBV5-1
TGTGCCAGCAGCAAGGACGGGACCTACGAGCAGTACTTC | CASSKDGTYEQYF | TRBJ2-7 | . | . | TRBV7-9
TGTGCCAGCAGTTTAGGCAGAGGAAAACTTCGGGACTCCCCTCGGGAGACCCAGTACTTC | CASSLGRGKLRDSPRETQYF | TRBJ2-5 | . | . | TRBV28
TGTGCCAGCAGGGCGCAGGGGGGACATGGCGAGCAGTACTTC | CASRAQGGHGEQYF | TRBJ2-7 | . | . | TRBV6-5
TGTGCCAGTAGTATAGCCCCACATGAGCAGTTCTTC | CASSIAPHEQFF | TRBJ2-1 | few | . | TRBV19
TGTGCCAGCAGTGAATCCGGGACAGGGGGCGTCTACGAGCAGTACTTC | CASSESGTGGVYEQYF | TRBJ2-7 | . | TRBD1 | TRBV25-1
TGTGCCAGCAGCGAGGGACTAGCGGGAACCGAGCAGTACTTC | CASSEGLAGTEQYF | TRBJ2-7 | . | TRBD2 | TRBV9
TGTGCCAGCAGTGAAGCGTCCTACATCGGGAACGAGCAGTACTTC | CASSEASYIGNEQYF | TRBJ2-7 | . | . | TRBV6-1
TGTGCCAGCAGGGGGGGGTACTACGAGCAGTACTTC | CASRGGYYEQYF | TRBJ2-7 | . | TRBD2 | TRBV28
TGTGCCAGCAGTAACGGAGGGGAGCAGTACTTC | CASSNGGEQYF | TRBJ2-7 | . | . | TRBV6-5
TGTGCCAGCAGCTTAGATCCCGGGGGTGAGCAGTTCTTC | CASSLDPGGEQFF | TRBJ2-1 | . | . | TRBV11-2
TGCGCCAGCAGCTTCAGGGCAGCAACTAATGAAAAACTGTTTTTT | CASSFRAATNEKLFF | TRBJ1-4 | . | . | TRBV5-1
TGTGCCAGTAGTACTGTTCTGGGGGGCACCGGGGAGCTGTTTTTT | CASSTVLGGTGELFF | TRBJ2-2 | . | . | TRBV19
TGTGCCAGCAGTTTCGTCGGGGTTGGTCGTGGCTACACCTTC | CASSFVGVGRGYTF | TRBJ1-2 | . | . | TRBV28
TGCGCCAGCAGCCTGGAGGGGGCATCTGGAAACACCATATATTTT | CASSLEGASGNTIYF | TRBJ1-3 | . | TRBD1 | TRBV5-1
TGTGCCAGCAGCTCGATCGGGGTCACGACCCAAGAGACCCAGTACTTC | CASSSIGVTTQETQYF | TRBJ2-5 | once | . | TRBV5-6
TGTGCCAGCAGTGATGTAGGGAGGGACGGAAACACCATATATTTT | CASSDVGRDGNTIYF | TRBJ1-3 | . | . | TRBV6-1
TGTGCCAGCAGCCAAGCAGGGCCCAGGCAGTACTTC | CASSQAGPRQYF | TRBJ2-7 | . | . | TRBV14
TGTGCCAGCAGCTTAGGTAAGGCGGGGGGTTACCCCCACAATGAGCAGTTCTTC | CASSLGKAGGYPHNEQFF | TRBJ2-1 | once | TRBD2 | TRBV13
TGTGCCAGCATAGCCAAAAACATTCAGTACTTC | CASIAKNIQYF | TRBJ2-4 | . | . | TRBV6-1
TGTGCCAGCAGCTTAATAACAGGGGGCACAGATACGCAGTATTTT | CASSLITGGTDTQYF | TRBJ2-3 | . | TRBD1 | TRBV7-7
TGTGCCAGCTCACCAGCAGGGGCGCCGGAGACCCAGTACTTC | CASSPAGAPETQYF | TRBJ2-5 | . | . | TRBV18
TGTGCCAGCACCTGGGAACAGGGGGTTCGGGACGAGCAGTACTTC | CASTWEQGVRDEQYF | TRBJ2-7 | . | TRBD1 | TRBV2
TGTGCCAGCAGTAGCTACCTCCTTAGCTCCTACGAGCAGTACTTC | CASSSYLLSSYEQYF | TRBJ2-7 | . | . | TRBV6-5
TGTGCCAGCAGTGATCATCAGGCGGGACGCACAGATACGCAGTATTTT | CASSDHQAGRTDTQYF | TRBJ2-3 | many | . | TRBV2
TGTGCCAGCAGCCAAAACTGGGGGAAGACCCAGTACTTC | CASSQNWGKTQYF | TRBJ2-5 | . | . | TRBV28
TGTGCCAGCAGCTTACGGGTTTTCGGCAATCAGCCCCAGCATTTT | CASSLRVFGNQPQHF | TRBJ1-5 | . | . | TRBV7-2
TGTGCCAGCAGCTCGAGACTAGCGGGAGATACGCAGTATTTT | CASSSRLAGDTQYF | TRBJ2-3 | once | TRBD2 | TRBV5-4
TGTGCCAGCAGCCCTTCGGACAGGGCCACTGAAGCTTTCTTT | CASSPSDRATEAFF | TRBJ1-1 | . | TRBD1 | TRBV7-3
TGTGCCAGCGATCGGGAGCGCCGGGGGACCCAGTACTTC | CASDRERRGTQYF | TRBJ2-5 | . | . | TRBV5-8
TGTGCCAGCTCGCCTTTTTGGGGGACTACTGGAAACACCATATATTTT | CASSPFWGTTGNTIYF | TRBJ1-3 | . | . | TRBV18
TGTGCCAGCAGCCAAGACGGCTTAGCATCAACGAACACCGGGGAGCTGTTTTTT | CASSQDGLASTNTGELFF | TRBJ2-2 | . | . | TRBV4-2
TGTGCCAGCAGTTTTTCGGGAGTTTCCTACAATGAGCAGTTCTTC | CASSFSGVSYNEQFF | TRBJ2-1 | . | . | TRBV27
TGTGCCAGCAGCTTAGACCGAGGAGGTGGCTACACCTTC | CASSLDRGGGYTF | TRBJ1-2 | . | . | TRBV7-8
TGTGCCAGCGTACGGACAGGAATCTATGGCTACACCTTC | CASVRTGIYGYTF | TRBJ1-2 | . | TRBD1 | TRBV28
TGTGCCAGCAGTGAAGTATTGGCGCTAAGCTCCTACAATGAGCAGTTCTTC | CASSEVLALSSYNEQFF | TRBJ2-1 | . | . | TRBV6-4
TGTGCCAGCAGTTTACCCCAGCCTCAGAAACTGTTTTTT | CASSLPQPQKLFF | TRBJ1-4 | once | . | TRBV28
TGTGCCAGCAGTTCCGCGGGACGATACGAGCAGTACTTC | CASSSAGRYEQYF | TRBJ2-7 | . | . | TRBV25-1
TGTGCCAGCAGTGAACGACTAGCGGGAGGCCGCACAGATACGCAGTATTTT | CASSERLAGGRTDTQYF | TRBJ2-3 | once | TRBD2 | TRBV6-4
TGTGCCAGCTCTCTCGCCGGGACCGGGAACGAGCAGTACTTC | CASSLAGTGNEQYF | TRBJ2-7 | . | . | TRBV18